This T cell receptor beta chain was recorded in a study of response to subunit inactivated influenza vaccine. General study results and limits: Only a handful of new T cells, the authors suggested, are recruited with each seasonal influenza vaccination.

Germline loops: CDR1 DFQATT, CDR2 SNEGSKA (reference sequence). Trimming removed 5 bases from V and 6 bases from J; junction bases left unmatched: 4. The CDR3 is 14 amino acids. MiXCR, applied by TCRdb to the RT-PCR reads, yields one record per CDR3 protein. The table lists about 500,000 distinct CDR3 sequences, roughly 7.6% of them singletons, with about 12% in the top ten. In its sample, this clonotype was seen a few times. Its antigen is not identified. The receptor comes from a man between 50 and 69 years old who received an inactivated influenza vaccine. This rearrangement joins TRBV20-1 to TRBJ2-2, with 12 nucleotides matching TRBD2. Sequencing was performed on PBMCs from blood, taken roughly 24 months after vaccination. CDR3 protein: CSAPSGGASGELFF. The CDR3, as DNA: TGCAGTGCTCCTAGCGGGGGGGCTTCCGGGGAGCTGTTTTTT.